The clone carrying this T cell receptor (beta chain) was recorded many times. Its specificity is not known. With iRepertoire HTBI primers and Arm-PCR of CDR3 regions, TCR beta libraries were built. TCRdb ran MiXCR on the multiplex PCR reads and lists one entry per CDR3 protein. Of 540,000 or so distinct CDR3 sequences in the sample, less than 15% were seen once. This entry is derived from a study of regulatory T cells in long-lasting Graves disease. Findings of the study overall: Persistent disease was characterized by preferential usage of TRBV28, TRBJ1-2 and TRBJ2-5.

Time point noted: newly diagnosed GD, antithyroid drugs for less than 3 months. After RNA was extracted from PBMCs, the TCR library was made from it. CDR3 length: 14 amino acids. CDR1 is SGDLS and CDR2 is YYNGEE in the germline V gene. Between the trimmed V and J ends, which lost 3 bases and 4 bases, there was a span of 13 bases. These data were also reused for a study on T cells in Graves' hyperthyroidism and ophthalmopathy. This second report adds: Uncontrolled infection, other autoimmune disease, pregnancy or lactation barred patients from enrollment. Before onset, by a median of approximately 6.8 months, the model predicted ophthalmopathy.

This material consisted of peripheral blood mononuclear cells (PBMCs), taken at new diagnosis, from a patient treated with antithyroid drugs. This receptor was taken from a man under 40 with Graves disease. The chain has TRBV9 and TRBJ2-5, with D perhaps TRBD2 (6 bases). CDR3 nucleotides: TGTGCCAGCAGCGGTCCTAGCGCTGGAGAGACCCAGTACTTC. Translating it yields CASSGPSAGETQYF.